Given below is one TCR beta chain in context. This entry belongs to a study of shared clonotypes between healthy human individuals. This CDR3 has 13 amino acids. V shed 3 bases, J shed 5 bases, and the junction held 5 bases outside the gene matches. Germline V gene sequence: CDR1 GTSNPN, CDR2 SVGIG (reference sequence). Clones were sequenced by immunoSEQ multiplex PCR, and TCRdb holds only the in-frame ones, with some missing. The repertoire includes fewer than 850,000 clones, 90% of them detected once, and 34% sits in the top ten. Source material: memory CD8+ T cells from PBMCs. As to subset: CD45RO+ cells pooled with CCR7-negative TemRA cells. This clonotype was obtained from a man aged 18 to 35 in good health. Some clones in this sample may be carry-over from other donors' samples. The chain recombines TRBV30 with TRBJ2-7; 9 nucleotides match TRBD2. The CDR3 protein is CAWRQAGGNEQYF. The CDR3 nucleotides read TGTGCCTGGAGGCAAGCGGGAGGCAACGAGCAGTACTTC.